Sequencing of this T cell receptor beta chain was carried out in a study of identical twins. As to this clonotype: Antigen: not known.

CDR3 length: 14 residues. Trimming pared 7 bases from V and 0 bases from J, leaving 13 bases between. The V gene's germline CDR1 is PRHDT and CDR2 FYEKMQ (reference sequence). Study observations and caveats: Without tracking the same donors, conclusions rested on cross-sectional statistical analysis.

Template switching added a universal primer site; cDNA carried unique molecular identifiers. Each CDR3 protein gets one entry after TCRdb re-called the 5' RACE reads with MiXCR. The sample holds around 960,000 distinct CDR3 sequences; more than 9% are singletons and the top ten take roughly 1.5%. This same sample was also part of a study on yellow fever vaccine responses in identical twins.

This TCR derives from a woman younger than 30 in good health. This rearrangement joins TRBV13 to TRBJ2-7; TRBD2 is a possible D gene (6 bases). The sample was PBMCs. The CDR3 region is CASNRDFPSYEQYV. CDR3 DNA sequence: TGTGCCAGCAACCGGGACTTCCCCTCCTACGAGCAGTACGTC.